Presented here are 19 T cell receptor beta chains from one specimen sequenced in a study of T cells in localized non-small cell lung cancer. Method: immunoSEQ multiplex PCR; TCRdb's copy keeps in-frame clones and lacks some. The sample has 35,000 to 45,000 clones, around nine tenths seen once. The source was peripheral blood, collected before any cancer treatment. Receptors originate from a female donor older than 55 with stage I squamous cell lung carcinoma.

The J gene is TRBJ1-4, the V gene TRBV30; a possible D gene is TRBD1 (5 bases). The CDR3 has 15 amino acids. Trimming took off 6 bases at V and 10 bases at J, with 24 bases between the two ends. Germline CDR1 GTSNPN, CDR2 SVGIG (reference sequence). Here the CDR3 reads CACPHIRGDRTKLFF. The CDR3 DNA reads TGTGCCTGCCCTCATATCCGAGGGGATCGTACAAAACTGTTTTTT.

This clone was picked up one time. This sequence joins TRBV4-1 and TRBJ2-5, with D maybe TRBD1 (5 bases). This CDR3 spans 13 amino acids. Germline assignment: CDR1 MGHRA and CDR2 YSYEKL. Trimming took off 4 bases at V and 5 bases at J, with 11 bases between the two ends. The DNA of the CDR3 is TGCGCCAGCAGCCGCCTAGGGGCGGAGACCCAGTACTTC. Its protein is CASSRLGAETQYF.

The chain links TRBV7-2 to TRBJ1-3; D gene uncertain. The germline CDR1 and CDR2 sequences are SGHTA and FQGNSA. V was clipped by 2 bases and J by 0 bases, with 5 bases between them. The CDR3 has 14 residues. This CDR3 reads CASSLSLSGNTIYF. CDR3 DNA: TGTGCCAGCAGCTTAAGTCTCTCTGGAAACACCATATATTTT.

This clone was detected once. The chain combines TRBV6-5 with TRBJ1-1; D may be TRBD1 (6 bases). Looked up from germline, CDR1 is MNHEY and CDR2 is SVGAGI. V lost 5 bases and J lost 8, with 21 bases in between. The CDR3 has 15 amino acids. DNA for the CDR3: TGTGCCAGCAGTCCTAGCTCCCTGACAGGATCAGAAGCTTTCTTT. Translated, it gives CASSPSSLTGSEAFF.

V and J are TRBV5-1 and TRBJ1-1, with 11 bases identical to TRBD1. After removal of 2 bases from V and 6 bases from J, the junction contained 9 bases not matched to a gene. There are 16 residues in the CDR3. Germline CDR1 and CDR2: SGHRS and YFSETQ. The DNA of the CDR3 is TGCGCCAGCAGCTTACCCCGGACAGGGGGCGGGTCTGAAGCTTTCTTT. Its translation is CASSLPRTGGGSEAFF.

This chain uses TRBV10-3 with TRBJ2-6, with TRBD1 identical over 8 bases. V lost 0 bases to trimming and J lost 0 bases; unmatched junction nucleotides: 7. Germline V gene lookup returns CDR1 ENHRY and CDR2 SYGVKD. The CDR3 length is 19 residues. CDR3 amino acids: CAISESLRTGFSGANVLTF. The CDR3 coding sequence is TGTGCCATCAGTGAGTCGTTACGGACAGGGTTCTCTGGGGCCAACGTCCTGACTTTC.

The V gene is TRBV11-2, the J gene TRBJ2-7, with D hard to call. The CDR3 extends over 14 amino acids. Germline V gene lookup returns CDR1 SGHAT and CDR2 FQNNGV. The V gene lost 1 base and the J gene lost 4 bases, with 11 bases spanning the gap. The CDR3 nucleotides are TGTGCCAGCAGCTTAGCGCAGGTCCGGTACGAGCAGTACTTC. The encoded protein is CASSLAQVRYEQYF.

The rearrangement links TRBV14 to TRBJ1-1; 8 bases agree with TRBD1. The germline CDR1 and CDR2 sequences are SGHDN and FVKESK. There are 16 residues in the CDR3. Trimming removed 2 bases from V and 1 base from J; junction bases left unmatched: 6. In nucleotides, the CDR3 is TGTGCCAGCAGCCAACCCCTCGGGACAGGGAACACTGAAGCTTTCTTT. Its translation: CASSQPLGTGNTEAFF.

The V gene is TRBV5-1, the J gene TRBJ1-4, with 7 bases identical to TRBD1. J was trimmed by 2 bases and V by 1 base; bases with no gene match: 2. The CDR3 covers 15 residues. CDR1 and CDR2 (germline): SGHRS, YFSETQ. The CDR3 region is CASSLTGETNEKLFF. As DNA, the CDR3 is TGCGCCAGCAGCTTGACAGGGGAGACTAATGAAAAACTGTTTTTT.

The chain employs TRBV5-6 and TRBJ1-1; unclear D gene. V was cut by 4 bases and J by 3 bases, with 16 bases left in between. The CDR3 loop spans 15 amino acids. The germline CDR1 and CDR2 sequences are SGHDT and YYEEEE. The CDR3 DNA reads as TGTGCCAGCAGCGCCGTTGACCGGCAGGACACTGAAGCTTTCTTT. It is translated as CASSAVDRQDTEAFF.

This sequence joins TRBV18 and TRBJ1-4, with a weak D call TRBD1 (5 bases). This CDR3 has 12 amino acids. V lost 10 bases and J 5 bases, leaving 11 bases between the germline ends. Germline V gives CDR1 KGHSH, CDR2 LQKENI. The CDR3 loop reads CATSGTNEKLFF. The DNA of the CDR3 is TGTGCCACCTCGGGGACGAATGAAAAACTGTTTTTT. Complete variable domain (other parts from reference TRBV18 and TRBJ1-4): NAGVMQNPRHLVRRRGQEARLRCSPMKGHSHVYWYRQLPEEGLKFMVYLQKENIIDESGMPKERFSAEFPKEGPSILRIQQVVRGDSAAYFCATSGTNEKLFFGSGTQLSVL.

The genes are TRBV7-8 and TRBJ1-4, with D possibly matching TRBD1 (6 bases). Trimming left V 1 base short and J 0 bases short, with 24 bases between. The CDR3 covers 21 residues. The V gene's germline CDR1 is SGHVS and CDR2 FQNEAQ. The DNA of the CDR3 is TGTGCCAGCAGCTTAGGGTTAATAGGGGGAGCCGTTCGATCAACTAATGAAAAACTGTTTTTT. This translates into CASSLGLIGGAVRSTNEKLFF.

The gene calls are TRBV7-3 and TRBJ1-2; no clear D gene. V was trimmed by 5 bases and J by 7 bases, leaving 14 bases between them. The germline gives CDR1 SGHTA, CDR2 FQGTGA. The CDR3 runs to 13 residues. The CDR3 DNA is TGTGCCAGCAGCCATGGGCCTATCGCTGGCTACACCTTC. As protein: CASSHGPIAGYTF.

A remark on this clone: Other DNA sequences in this specimen translate into the identical CDR3. The chain joins TRBV4-3 to TRBJ1-1, with TRBD1 identical over 7 bases. Germline lookup yields CDR1 LGHNA and CDR2 YSLEER. The CDR3 totals 14 residues. The V segment lost 3 bases and the J segment 1 base; nucleotides outside the gene matches: 2. CDR3 nucleotide sequence: TGCGCCAGCAGCCAGGGGGACAGGAACACTGAAGCTTTCTTT. Protein sequence: CASSQGDRNTEAFF.

CDR3 region: CASSEFWTGEVEQFF. The CDR3 DNA follows: TGTGCCAGCAGTGAATTTTGGACAGGGGAGGTTGAGCAGTTCTTC. This sequence joins TRBV6-1 and TRBJ2-1; 9 bases fit TRBD1. J lost 9 bases, V lost 2 bases, and 8 bases had no gene match. Germline CDR1 is MNHNS and CDR2 is SASEGT. The CDR3 has 15 residues.

This chain links TRBV11-1 with TRBJ2-3; tentative D call: TRBD2 (5 bases). The CDR3 sequence is 16 residues long. Germline V lookup: CDR1 SGHAT, CDR2 FQDESV (reference sequence). Trimming stripped 5 bases from V and 1 base from J, with 16 bases between. The CDR3 DNA is TGTGCCAGCAGCCCCGATTTGGTGCGGGGCACAGATACGCAGTATTTT. This sequence encodes CASSPDLVRGTDTQYF.

The rearrangement links TRBV10-3 to TRBJ1-3, with unresolved D. V lost 6 bases and J lost 4, with 19 bases in between. Germline V gene lookup returns CDR1 ENHRY and CDR2 SYGVKD. This CDR3 has 16 amino acids. CDR3 nucleotides: TGTGCCATCAGGCCGCCTGGACCGGAGGCGGGAAACACCATATATTTT. As protein: CAIRPPGPEAGNTIYF.

The rearrangement links TRBV19 to TRBJ2-7; possible D gene TRBD1, 6 bases. V was clipped by 4 bases and J by 0 bases, with 10 bases between them. Germline CDR1 and CDR2: LNHDA and SQIVND (reference sequence). CDR3 length equals 14 residues. The CDR3 DNA reads TGTGCCAGTAGTACAACAGGGAGCTCCTACGAGCAGTACTTC. This sequence encodes CASSTTGSSYEQYF.

This rearrangement joins TRBV2 to TRBJ2-2; 8 bases are a match to TRBD2. Trimming removed 7 bases from V and 1 base from J; junction bases left unmatched: 5. CDR1 is SNHLY, CDR2 FYNNEI, per germline. This CDR3 has 15 residues. The DNA of the CDR3 is TGTGCCAGCAAGCGCACTAGCGGGAACACCGGGGAGCTGTTTTTT. Its protein is CASKRTSGNTGELFF.